One and the same sample provided the 27 T cell receptor beta chains below, sequenced in a study of cytomegalovirus exposure and HLA in healthy donors (dated by TCRdb to the late 2010s). Library creation used the immunoSEQ multiplex PCR assay. For the multiplex PCR, a mixture combining 60 forward primers for TCR Vbeta segments and 13 reverse primers for TCR Jbeta segments was used. TCRdb retrieved this table from immuneACCESS and kept in-frame rearrangements only. Not all clones are present; in checked studies, unresolved V genes account for under half, and no reason is known for the remainder. This sample gives 95,000 to 100,000 clones in total; roughly three quarters of them show up just once. 7.5% to 9% of the sample is in the top ten clones. Sample: PBMCs. These receptors came from a female donor in good health and CMV-seronegative.

V gene TRBV19 combines with J gene TRBJ1-2, with 9 positions matching TRBD1. The CDR3 runs 15 residues. The J segment lost 3 bases and the V segment lost 7 bases, leaving 9 bases of the junction unmatched. Germline V gene sequence: CDR1 LNHDA, CDR2 SQIVND (reference sequence). CDR3 sequence: CASTDKQGADYGYTF. The DNA for the CDR3 is TGTGCCAGTACCGACAAACAGGGGGCTGACTATGGCTACACCTTC.

This sequence joins TRBV2 and TRBJ2-2; 8 nucleotides line up with TRBD1. V gave up 3 bases and J gave up 4 bases; unmatched junction bases: 7. CDR3 length equals 16 residues. The V gene's germline CDR1 is SNHLY and CDR2 FYNNEI. CDR3 amino acids: CASSDRGRGGTGELFF. CDR3 coding DNA: TGTGCCAGCAGTGACAGGGGGCGCGGTGGCACCGGGGAGCTGTTTTTT.

This sequence joins TRBV4-3 and TRBJ1-2, with TRBD1 matching over 7 bases. V gave up 1 base and J gave up 7 bases; unmatched junction bases: 12. Germline V gives CDR1 LGHNA, CDR2 YSLEER. The CDR3 spans 16 residues. CDR3 amino acids: CASSQVGAGQSLGYTF. CDR3 in DNA: TGCGCCAGCAGCCAAGTCGGTGCGGGACAGAGTCTTGGCTACACCTTC.

The chain couples TRBV7-9 to TRBJ1-1; D gene uncertain. The CDR3 is 14 amino acids. Per the germline V gene, CDR1 is SEHNR and CDR2 is FQNEAQ (reference sequence). Trimming took 3 bases from V and 4 from J, leaving 12 bases between them. Written as DNA, the CDR3 is TGTGCCAGCAGCTTGTTCGGGAGGATCACTGAAGCTTTCTTT. Residues: CASSLFGRITEAFF.

The chain uses TRBV18 and TRBJ2-7; weak D call: TRBD1 (6 bases). V lost 2 bases, J lost 1 base, and 15 bases lay in between. This CDR3 has 16 amino acids. In germline, CDR1 is KGHSH, CDR2 LQKENI. In nucleotides, the CDR3 is TGTGCCAGCTCACCAGGAAGACAGGACCTTTCCTACGAGCAGTACTTC. Its translation: CASSPGRQDLSYEQYF. The full variable domain, its missing parts supplied by reference TRBV18 and TRBJ2-7, is NAGVMQNPRHLVRRRGQEARLRCSPMKGHSHVYWYRQLPEEGLKFMVYLQKENIIDESGMPKERFSAEFPKEGPSILRIQQVVRGDSAAYFCASSPGRQDLSYEQYFGPGTRLTVT.

In its sample, this clone was seen once. This chain joins TRBV5-1 and TRBJ1-2; 12 nucleotides align to TRBD1. The CDR3 length is 15 residues. J lost 8 bases, V lost 4 bases, and 9 bases had no gene match. Looked up from germline, CDR1 is SGHRS and CDR2 is YFSETQ. CDR3 protein: CASSPIRDRGQGYTF. CDR3 bases: TGCGCCAGCAGCCCGATCCGGGACAGGGGGCAAGGCTACACCTTC.

The genes are TRBV11-1 and TRBJ2-1; TRBD2 aligns across 10 bases. CDR3 length: 18 amino acids. The germline gives CDR1 SGHAT, CDR2 FQDESV (reference sequence). Unmatched junction bases numbered 13, after V lost 4 bases and J lost 4 bases. Here the CDR3 DNA reads TGTGCCAGCAGCTCGCTCGGATTAGCGGGGGGAAGGTACAATGAGCAGTTCTTC. As protein: CASSSLGLAGGRYNEQFF.

The V gene is TRBV21-1, the J gene TRBJ2-7; TRBD1, as called in the table, went unchecked against the DNA. TRBV21-1 is marked as a pseudogene. The CDR3 runs 23 residues. The CDR3 nucleotides are TGTGCCAGCAGCGATTGGCAGGGCGATTCGTCTAGGTTACGGGCGAGAATATCCTACGAGCAGTACTTC. It codes for CASSDWQGDSSRLRARISYEQYF.

The chain combines TRBV28 with TRBJ2-1, with 8 bases fitting TRBD2. The CDR3 has 15 amino acids. Looked up from germline, CDR1 is MDHEN and CDR2 is SYDVKM. Trimming removed 5 bases from V and 4 bases from J; junction bases left unmatched: 7. CDR3 DNA sequence: TGTGCCAGCAGTGGAGCGGGAGTAAGGTACAATGAGCAGTTCTTC. It translates to CASSGAGVRYNEQFF.

The chain carries TRBV11-2 and TRBJ2-5; the match to TRBD1 covers 10 bases. The germline gives CDR1 SGHAT, CDR2 FQNNGV. Trimming at V came to 4 bases and at J to 4 bases, leaving 6 bases not matched to a gene. The CDR3 runs to 15 residues. Here the CDR3 reads CASSSGTGAGETQYF. The DNA of the CDR3 is TGTGCCAGCAGCTCTGGGACAGGGGCGGGAGAGACCCAGTACTTC.

About this clone itself: Compared with germline, one end of the junction differs, possibly owing to a read error. The V and J genes are TRBV7-9 and TRBJ1-1; 7 bases are a match to TRBD1. CDR1 SEHNR and CDR2 FQNEAQ come from the germline V gene (reference sequence). CDR3 size: 13 residues. CDR3 in amino acids: CASSLTGDTEVFF. The CDR3 DNA reads as TGTGCCAGCAGCTTAACAGGGGACACTGAAGTTTTCTTT.

Of note for this clone: The junction and the germline gene differ at one end; a read error may be behind it. The chain recombines TRBV7-7 with TRBJ2-3, with 9 bases lining up with TRBD2. The CDR3 covers 17 residues. CDR1 is SSHAT and CDR2 is FNYEAQ in the germline V gene (reference sequence). CDR3 amino acids: CASSLGSTSGSTDTQYF. CDR3 bases: TGTGCTAGCAGCTTAGGAAGCACTAGCGGGAGCACAGATACGCAGTATTTT. Together with reference TRBV7-7 and TRBJ2-3, the CDR3 gives the full variable domain: GAGVSQSPRYKVTKRGQDVTLRCDPISSHATLYWYQQALGQGPEFLTYFNYEAQPDKSGLPSDRFSAERPEGSISTLTIQRTEQRDSAMYRCASSLGSTSGSTDTQYFGPGTRLTVL.

This chain joins TRBV4-2 and TRBJ2-2; D gene ambiguous. The CDR3 spans 16 residues. Trimming removed 0 bases at V and 10 bases at J, with 18 bases between. From germline, CDR1 is LGHNA and CDR2 YNFKEQ. CDR3 amino acids: CASSQDVALLPSELFF. As DNA, the CDR3 is TGTGCCAGCAGCCAAGATGTCGCACTCTTGCCATCGGAGCTGTTTTTT.

The chain links TRBV5-1 to TRBJ2-2; 8 nucleotides align to TRBD1. The V segment lost 0 bases and the J segment 7 bases; nucleotides outside the gene matches: 11. Germline CDR1 and CDR2: SGHRS and YFSETQ. This CDR3 has 17 residues. CDR3 nucleotides: TGCGCCAGCAGCTTGGCCGTTACAACAGGGGGTATCGGGGAGCTGTTTTTT. Translation: CASSLAVTTGGIGELFF.

The V call is TRBV10-3, the J call TRBJ2-7; D might be TRBD1 (6 bases). CDR3 length: 14 amino acids. The germline V gene encodes CDR1 ENHRY and CDR2 SYGVKD. With 4 bases removed from V and 0 bases from J, the gap between germline ends came to 10 bases. The CDR3 here is CAISVGQLSYEQYF. The CDR3 DNA follows: TGTGCCATCAGTGTAGGACAGCTCTCCTACGAGCAGTACTTC.

This chain connects TRBV5-4 to TRBJ1-4; TRBD1 agrees at 8 bases. Germline values: CDR1 SGHNT, CDR2 YYREEE (reference sequence). CDR3 size: 17 residues. With V trimmed by 0 bases and J by 4 bases, 8 bases remained unmatched. The CDR3 here is CASSLGPTTGDNEKLFF. As DNA, the CDR3 is TGTGCCAGCAGCTTGGGCCCTACGACAGGGGATAATGAAAAACTGTTTTTT.

The chain uses TRBV2 and TRBJ2-7; tentative D call: TRBD2 (7 bases). This CDR3 comprises 15 residues. Germline V lookup: CDR1 SNHLY, CDR2 FYNNEI. V was shortened by 3 bases and J by 3 bases, with 15 bases between the two germline ends. Here the CDR3 reads CASSEGRGRLYEQYF. In DNA form, the CDR3 reads TGTGCCAGCAGTGAGGGGCGGGGGCGCCTCTACGAGCAGTACTTC.

The V gene is TRBV13, the J gene TRBJ2-3; TRBD1 agrees at 10 bases. The CDR3 length is 16 residues. Germline V CDR1 and CDR2: PRHDT, FYEKMQ (reference sequence). The V and J ends lost 3 bases and 4 bases, in that order; junction bases with no gene match: 7. This CDR3 reads CASSFRDRGMADTQYF. DNA of the CDR3: TGTGCCAGCAGCTTCAGGGACAGGGGCATGGCAGATACGCAGTATTTT.

V and J are TRBV6-5 and TRBJ2-5, with 7 bases that match TRBD1. The V gene's germline CDR1 is MNHEY and CDR2 SVGAGI. The CDR3 loop spans 16 amino acids. Trimming took 0 bases from V and 2 from J; bases not matched to a gene: 6. The CDR3 nucleotides read TGTGCCAGCAGTTACTCGATAGGACAGGCACAAGAGACCCAGTACTTC. This translates into CASSYSIGQAQETQYF.

The V and J genes are TRBV30 and TRBJ2-1, with a tentative D call TRBD1 (6 bases). Looked up from germline, CDR1 is GTSNPN and CDR2 is SVGIG (reference sequence). This CDR3 has 13 amino acids. The germline V and J ends were trimmed by 7 bases and 4 bases, with 14 bases remaining between them. CDR3 DNA sequence: TGTGCCTTGAAAACAGGGCTTTACAATGAGCAGTTCTTC. Translated, it gives CALKTGLYNEQFF.

The chain employs TRBV5-1 and TRBJ2-3; 9 nucleotides line up with TRBD1. The CDR3 totals 16 residues. Germline loops: CDR1 SGHRS, CDR2 YFSETQ. V trimming: 4 bases; J trimming: 1 base; junction bases outside the gene matches: 7. CDR3 amino acids: CASSLGTGLGTDTQYF. CDR3 sequence (DNA): TGCGCCAGCAGCCTAGGGACAGGGCTGGGCACAGATACGCAGTATTTT.

This clone has just a few counts. The junction departs from germline at one end; a sequencing error may be responsible. This sequence joins TRBV7-9 and TRBJ1-2, with TRBD1 identical over 7 bases. This CDR3 contains 15 residues. Germline-derived CDR1 and CDR2 are SEHNR and FQNEAQ (reference sequence). CDR3 loop: CSSSLIAGGDYGYTF. The CDR3 DNA reads as TGTTCCAGCAGCTTGATTGCAGGGGGAGACTATGGCTACACCTTC.

This chain connects TRBV2 to TRBJ1-2, with 10 bases that match TRBD1. V was clipped by 5 bases and J by 3 bases; unmatched bases: 9. CDR1 is SNHLY and CDR2 is FYNNEI in the germline V gene. The CDR3 spans 16 residues. CDR3 DNA sequence: TGTGCCAGCAGTCCCGACAGGGGGCGACCTTACTATGGCTACACCTTC. Its translation: CASSPDRGRPYYGYTF.

The chain is built from TRBV28 and TRBJ2-7, with D unresolved. Germline CDR1 is MDHEN and CDR2 is SYDVKM. The V end was cut by 6 bases, the J end by 5 bases, with 14 bases between. The CDR3 covers 13 residues. The CDR3 protein is CASRSAPTHEQYF. The CDR3, as DNA: TGTGCCAGCAGAAGCGCCCCTACCCACGAGCAGTACTTC.

The chain combines TRBV4-3 with TRBJ2-1, with TRBD2 matching 16 bases. The ends lost 3 bases at V and 7 bases at J; junction bases unmatched: 3. The germline CDR1 and CDR2 sequences are LGHNA and YSLEER. The CDR3 contains 16 residues. This CDR3 is CASSQGTSGGDNEQFF. The CDR3 DNA sequence: TGCGCCAGCAGCCAGGGGACTAGCGGGGGGGATAATGAGCAGTTCTTC.

Only one count was recorded for this clone. V gene TRBV12-2 combines with J gene TRBJ2-7; TRBD1, the D gene given by the table, was not confirmed from the DNA. TRBV12-2 is listed as a pseudogene. The CDR3 length is 18 residues. The CDR3 spells CASRPRGQGATHSYEQYF. CDR3 DNA sequence: TGTGCAAGTCGCCCCCGAGGACAGGGTGCTACACACTCCTACGAGCAGTACTTC.

This rearrangement joins TRBV9 to TRBJ2-1; the D gene is possibly TRBD2 (6 bases). V was clipped by 0 bases and J by 4 bases, with 11 bases between them. The CDR3 loop spans 15 amino acids. Per the germline V gene, CDR1 is SGDLS and CDR2 is YYNGEE. The CDR3 nucleotides read TGTGCCAGCAGCGTAGGTGGCGGGATTTACAATGAGCAGTTCTTC. Translated, it gives CASSVGGGIYNEQFF.